The sequence of this T cell receptor beta chain was determined in a study of T cells after posttransplantation cyclophosphamide. Repertoires were generated with immunoSEQ multiplex PCR, while TCRdb's copy carries only in-frame clones and drops some. The sample contains about 52,000 clones, 90% to 95% of which appear only once. V was trimmed by 6 bases and J by 2 bases, leaving 13 bases between them. Germline V gives CDR1 MNHNS, CDR2 SASEGT. The CDR3 has 14 amino acids. This sequence joins TRBV6-1 and TRBJ2-5; a possible D gene is TRBD1 (6 bases). This clonotype originated in a young woman in good health and a related stem cell transplant donor. The sequenced sample consisted of PBMCs. The CDR3 DNA reads as TGTGCCAGCAGATTGGGCAGGGGACAAGAGACCCAGTACTTC. Its translation: CASRLGRGQETQYF.